In its sample, the clone carrying this TCR beta chain was seen a few times. Its target is unknown. CDR3 length equals 19 residues. Losses at the gene ends were 3 bases for V and 0 bases for J; bases not matched to a gene: 14. Germline CDR1 and CDR2: SEHNR and FQNEAQ (reference sequence). The data derive from a study of T cell repertoires in cytomegalovirus infection. The overall study: The authors relied on CMV epitopes, both recently identified HLA-C-restricted and well-studied HLA-B-restricted.

TCRdb redid the calling of the reads with MiXCR, one entry per CDR3 protein. Of 900,000 to 950,000 distinct CDR3 sequences in the sample, around 29% were seen once. Whole-study results and caveats: In two of eight donors, the top clonotype was HLA-C-restricted CMV-specific.

This receptor was obtained from a human donor in good health (CMV status not recorded). Some clones in this sample may be carry-over from other donors' samples. The sequenced sample was cultured CD8+ T cells from PBMCs, obtained from culture after CMV antigen stimulation. The chain has TRBV7-9 and TRBJ2-1; 7 bases are shared with TRBD1. CDR3 nucleotide sequence: TGTGCCAGCAGCTTCCCGACAGGGCATAGCGCCCACTCCTACAATGAGCAGTTCTTC. Protein sequence: CASSFPTGHSAHSYNEQFF.